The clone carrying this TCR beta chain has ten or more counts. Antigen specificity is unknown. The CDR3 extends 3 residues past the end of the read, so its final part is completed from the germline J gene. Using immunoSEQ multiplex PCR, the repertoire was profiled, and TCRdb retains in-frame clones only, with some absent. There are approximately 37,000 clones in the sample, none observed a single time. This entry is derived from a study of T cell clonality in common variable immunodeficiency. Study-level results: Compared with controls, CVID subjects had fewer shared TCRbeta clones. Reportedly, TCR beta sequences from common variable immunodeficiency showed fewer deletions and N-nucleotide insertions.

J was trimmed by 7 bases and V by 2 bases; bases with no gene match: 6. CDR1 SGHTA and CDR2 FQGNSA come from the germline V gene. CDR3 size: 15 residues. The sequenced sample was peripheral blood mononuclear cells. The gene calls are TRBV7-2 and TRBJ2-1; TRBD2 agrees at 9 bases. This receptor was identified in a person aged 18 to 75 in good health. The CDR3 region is CASSLLAGLYNEQFF. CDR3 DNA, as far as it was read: TGTGCCAGCAGCTTACTAGCGGGACTTTATAATGAG.